This TCR beta chain was sequenced during a study of beta chain features in type 1 diabetes. Reverse transcribing all isolated RNA meant expressed TCRB transcripts were sequenced. Generated by immunoSEQ multiplex PCR, the TCRdb table keeps only in-frame clones and is missing some. The table lists about 620,000 clones, about 16% of them singletons, with about 0.097% in the top ten. Germline loops: CDR1 LGHNA, CDR2 YNFKEQ. V dropped 0 bases and J dropped 3; count of bases not matched to a gene: 3. The CDR3 runs 15 residues. In its sample, this clone was seen a few times. Its antigen is still unknown. General study points: Reduced insertions and increased deletions marked VDJ junctions in type 1 diabetes patients. Naive, central memory and regulatory TCRB repertoires appeared more similar among patients than healthy donors.

CD45RO/CCR7/CD25/CD127/CD95/CD27 separated CD4+ naive, central memory, regulatory and stem cell-like memory cells by sorting. Material: naive CD4+ T cells from blood. This TCR derives from a man in his late teens or twenties in good health. V is TRBV4-2 and J is TRBJ2-5, with 8 positions matching TRBD1. CDR3 sequence reads: CASSQDPTGEETQYF. The CDR3 DNA follows: TGTGCCAGCAGCCAAGACCCGACAGGGGAAGAGACCCAGTACTTC.